The 5 T cell receptor beta chains in this list originate from one sample, sequenced in a study of blood T cell repertoires in COVID-19. The data were produced by immunoSEQ multiplex PCR, yet TCRdb's version contains in-frame clones alone and is incomplete. The profile shows approximately 390,000 clones, 90% of them singletons. Sequenced: peripheral blood. These receptor sequences come from a young man with active or convalescent COVID-19.

The rearrangement links TRBV4-3 to TRBJ2-5; 9 positions agree with TRBD2. Germline values: CDR1 LGHNA, CDR2 YSLEER. V shed 0 bases, J shed 4 bases, and the junction held 12 bases outside the gene matches. There are 18 residues in the CDR3. The CDR3 DNA is TGCGCCAGCAGCCAAGAACGGCTAGCGGGAATCTTCCCAGAGACCCAGTACTTC. It codes for CASSQERLAGIFPETQYF.

CDR3 coding DNA: TGCGCCAGCAGCTACGAGGGACTCGGCTATGGCTACACCTTC. This gives the protein CASSYEGLGYGYTF. The rearrangement joins TRBV5-1 to TRBJ1-2, with D possibly matching TRBD1 (5 bases). V gave up 3 bases and J gave up 4 bases, with 13 bases separating them. Germline CDR1 SGHRS, CDR2 YFSETQ. The CDR3 spans 14 residues.

The chain recombines TRBV6-5 with TRBJ1-4; possibly TRBD1 for D (6 bases). CDR3 length equals 15 residues. The V and J ends lost 8 bases and 5 bases respectively, with 18 bases between them. CDR1 is MNHEY, CDR2 SVGAGI, per germline. The CDR3 protein is CASGRTAQMNEKLFF. The CDR3 nucleotides read TGTGCCAGCGGAAGGACAGCTCAGATGAATGAAAAACTGTTTTTT.

The chain combines TRBV28 with TRBJ2-3, with 7 bases lining up with TRBD2. With V trimmed by 4 bases and J by 5 bases, 6 bases remained unmatched. CDR3 length equals 14 residues. Germline-derived CDR1 and CDR2 are MDHEN and SYDVKM. CDR3 DNA: TGTGCCAGCAGTTACCGGACTAGTCGAGATACGCAGTATTTT. Translation gives CASSYRTSRDTQYF.

The rearrangement joins TRBV9 to TRBJ2-1, with 10 bases fitting TRBD2. This CDR3 is 15 amino acids long. The J segment lost 5 bases and the V segment lost 7 bases, leaving 9 bases of the junction unmatched. The germline gives CDR1 SGDLS, CDR2 YYNGEE. The CDR3 region is CASRKAGGLNNEQFF. The CDR3 region has the DNA TGTGCCAGCCGAAAAGCGGGGGGGCTGAACAATGAGCAGTTCTTC.